These T cell receptor beta chains were read from a single sample in a study of blood T cells in healthy people across ages. A single record per CDR3 protein comes from TCRdb applying MiXCR to the 5' RACE reads. Counted here are 850,000 to 1,300,000 distinct CDR3 sequences, 45% occurring once; the ten biggest clones make up 15% to 20%. Material: blood. These receptors were collected from a woman in her fifties or sixties in good health. CDR3s include the opening cysteine and the closing phenylalanine or tryptophan. Fields, in order: D gene, V gene, J gene, clone size, CDR3 protein, CDR3 DNA. The D gene is left open where the match is weak. Clone size is stated in some rows and not others, as once, few, many or a class when expanded.

D: TRBD2; V: TRBV5-1; J: TRBJ2-5; size: few; CDR3: CASSLGRGSSGSRQETQYF; DNA: TGCGCCAGCAGCTTGGGGCGGGGGTCTAGCGGGAGTCGGCAAGAGACCCAGTACTTC
D: TRBD2; V: TRBV11-2; J: TRBJ2-7; size: once; CDR3: CASSLTTSAPYEQYF; DNA: TGTGCCAGCAGCTTAACGACTAGCGCTCCCTACGAGCAGTACTTC
D: TRBD2; V: TRBV5-1; J: TRBJ2-1; size: few; CDR3: CASSLGLSGLARYNEQFF; DNA: TGCGCCAGCAGCTTGGGTTTATCGGGACTAGCGAGGTACAATGAGCAGTTCTTC
D: TRBD2; V: TRBV12-3/TRBV12-4; J: TRBJ2-7; size: many; CDR3: CASSRTSGSYEQYF; DNA: TGTGCCAGCAGCCGGACTAGCGGGAGCTACGAGCAGTACTTC
D: -; V: TRBV18; J: TRBJ1-2; size: -; CDR3: CASSHTGGDGYTF; DNA: TGTGCCAGCTCACACACCGGGGGAGATGGCTACACCTTC
D: TRBD2; V: TRBV2; J: TRBJ2-1; size: -; CDR3: CASSVYASGIYNEQFF; DNA: TGTGCCAGCAGTGTATACGCTAGCGGGATTTACAATGAGCAGTTCTTC
D: -; V: TRBV9; J: TRBJ2-3; size: once; CDR3: CASSVGGTRDTQYF; DNA: TGTGCCAGCAGCGTAGGGGGCACGCGAGATACGCAGTATTTT
D: -; V: TRBV6-1; J: TRBJ2-7; size: -; CDR3: CASTLGGYSYEQYF; DNA: TGTGCCAGTACCTTAGGGGGATACTCCTACGAGCAGTACTTC
D: TRBD2; V: TRBV12-3/TRBV12-4; J: TRBJ2-1; size: -; CDR3: CASSLGLAGLEQFF; DNA: TGTGCCAGCAGTTTAGGACTAGCGGGACTTGAGCAGTTCTTC
D: TRBD1; V: TRBV9; J: TRBJ2-7; size: few; CDR3: CASSVHQQGSEQYF; DNA: TGTGCCAGCAGCGTACACCAACAGGGGTCCGAGCAGTACTTC